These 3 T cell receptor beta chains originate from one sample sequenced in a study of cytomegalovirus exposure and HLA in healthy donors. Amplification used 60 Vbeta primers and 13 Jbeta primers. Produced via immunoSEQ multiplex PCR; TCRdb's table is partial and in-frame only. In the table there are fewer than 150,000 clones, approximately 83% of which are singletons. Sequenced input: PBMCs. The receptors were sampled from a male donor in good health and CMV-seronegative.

CDR3 coding DNA: TGTGCCAGCGCCCCCGGCCGCGGCTCCTACAATGAGCAGTTCTTC. Translated, it gives CASAPGRGSYNEQFF. The chain joins TRBV7-2 to TRBJ2-1, with D unclear. Looked up from germline, CDR1 is SGHTA and CDR2 is FQGNSA. The CDR3 runs to 15 residues. Trimming cost V 8 bases and J 0 bases, with 14 bases left between them.

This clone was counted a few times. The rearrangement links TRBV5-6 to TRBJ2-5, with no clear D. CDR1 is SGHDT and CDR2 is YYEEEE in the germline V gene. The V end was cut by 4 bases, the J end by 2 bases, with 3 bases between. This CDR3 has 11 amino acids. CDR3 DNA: TGTGCCAGCAGCGCGCAAGAGACCCAGTACTTC. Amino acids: CASSAQETQYF.

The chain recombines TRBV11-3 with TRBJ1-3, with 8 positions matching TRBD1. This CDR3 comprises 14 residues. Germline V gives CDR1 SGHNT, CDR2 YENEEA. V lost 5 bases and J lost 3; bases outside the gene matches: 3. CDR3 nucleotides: TGTGCCAGCAGCCCTGGGACAGGTGGAAACACCATATATTTT. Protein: CASSPGTGGNTIYF.